This record concerns one T cell receptor (beta chain) sequence. Its target is unknown. TCRdb reanalysed the 5' RACE reads using MiXCR and keeps one entry per CDR3 protein. The sample yields about 83,000 distinct CDR3 sequences, about 12% seen once. The sample comes from a study of early T cells in non-severe SARS-CoV-2 infection. Overall study results and limits: Anti-spike CD8 responses were favored by VDJdb matching, which missed private and CD4 specificities.

Germline-derived CDR1 and CDR2 are LGHNT and FRNRAP. After removal of 7 bases from V and 6 bases from J, the junction contained 8 bases not matched to a gene. The CDR3 is 14 residues long. The sequence came from an adult who was a healthcare worker with PCR-confirmed SARS-CoV-2 infection or an uninfected control (not recorded which). Sample: whole blood. The chain links TRBV12-5 to TRBJ1-3; 8 bases line up with TRBD1. The DNA of the CDR3 is TGTGCTAGTGAGCAGGGGGCAAGAGAAAACACCATATATTTT. Protein sequence: CASEQGARENTIYF.